A selection of T cell receptor beta chains follows, all from one sample in a study of tumor-infiltrating lymphocytes in primary liver carcinoma. TCRdb re-called the multiplex PCR reads through MiXCR, storing one row per CDR3 protein. In the table there are approximately 120,000 distinct CDR3 sequences, 64% of which are singletons. The sample was liver tumor tissue from sampling region 3. The receptors shown here come from a woman in her sixties with primary liver carcinoma and hepatitis B virus infection. Each CDR3 is given without its conserved first and last residue.

len: 12; v_gene: TRBV5-4; CDR3aa: ASSLSMNTGELF
len: 15; v_gene: TRBV24-1; CDR3aa: ATSDFTSTANTGELF
len: 12; v_gene: TRBV4-2; CDR3aa: AGSQEEPGNTIY
len: 12; v_gene: TRBV6-5; CDR3aa: ASSYAGGRQPQH
len: 12; v_gene: TRBV7-9; CDR3aa: ASSSAGGNYGYT
len: 14; v_gene: TRBV28; CDR3aa: ASSSYRLSMNTEAF
len: 12; v_gene: TRBV2; CDR3aa: ASSRAYSNQPQH
len: 12; v_gene: TRBV28; CDR3aa: ASSPGRTNSPLH
len: 13; v_gene: TRBV11-2; CDR3aa: VSSLVGGTSSGPF
len: 12; v_gene: TRBV6-6; CDR3aa: ASSYGPSRPEQY
len: 12; v_gene: TRBV6-1; CDR3aa: ASSEGPIGVFKY
len: 14; v_gene: TRBV6-1; CDR3aa: ASSEGTGVWKYEQY
len: 12; v_gene: TRBV6-5; CDR3aa: ASSKAGGPYEQY
len: 11; v_gene: TRBV11-3; CDR3aa: ASRLSGVGKQY
len: 14; v_gene: TRBV20-1; CDR3aa: SARPANTGQGTEAF
len: 10; v_gene: TRBV30; CDR3aa: AWNSLTDTQY
len: 12; v_gene: TRBV30; CDR3aa: AWNVQRDVDEQF
len: 13; v_gene: TRBV11-2; CDR3aa: ASSVTSGLMSEQF
len: 14; v_gene: TRBV20-1; CDR3aa: SARVWSGTSYNERF
len: 10; v_gene: TRBV11-2; CDR3aa: ASSLLEGAQY
len: 13; v_gene: TRBV5-1; CDR3aa: ASSLELGEWDEQF
len: 13; v_gene: TRBV28; CDR3aa: ASSAAGGGTGELF
len: 11; v_gene: TRBV5-4; CDR3aa: ARSQQHGYEQY
len: 12; v_gene: TRBV6-5; CDR3aa: ASSRTEQNEKLF
len: 9; v_gene: TRBV29-1; CDR3aa: SVGNSYEQY
len: 13; v_gene: TRBV5-1; CDR3aa: ASSHLGLERTEAF
len: 13; v_gene: TRBV19; CDR3aa: ASSPRLAGSYEQY
len: 13; v_gene: TRBV11-2; CDR3aa: ANSLGGVDTGELF
len: 12; v_gene: TRBV7-9; CDR3aa: ASSQPGLAGEQL
len: 11; v_gene: TRBV5-1; CDR3aa: ASSQPGDRDRY
len: 13; v_gene: TRBV28; CDR3aa: ASSSETSGAYERY
len: 14; v_gene: TRBV11-2; CDR3aa: ASSLDRGQGWDVYT
len: 16; v_gene: TRBV6-5; CDR3aa: ASSLLGRTSGQDNEQF
len: 13; v_gene: TRBV29-1; CDR3aa: SERQSHSSYNEQF
len: 12; v_gene: TRBV11-2; CDR3aa: ASSIRARDETQY
len: 14; v_gene: TRBV11-2; CDR3aa: ASSSLTSGWALTQY
len: 13; v_gene: TRBV29-1; CDR3aa: SVTTGGTAQKAQY
len: 11; v_gene: TRBV5-1; CDR3aa: ASSPPEGQPQH
len: 14; v_gene: TRBV14; CDR3aa: ASSPHDQGAGYGYT
len: 12; v_gene: TRBV4-1; CDR3aa: TSSQRGSGYEQF
len: 13; v_gene: TRBV11-2; CDR3aa: ASSFGWTSADTQY
len: 14; v_gene: TRBV7-8; CDR3aa: ASSLIGGSSYNEQF
len: 14; v_gene: TRBV7-9; CDR3aa: VSSLYGRADADTQY
len: 12; v_gene: TRBV12-3/TRBV12-4; CDR3aa: ASSLDRCNTEAF
len: 10; v_gene: TRBV6-1; CDR3aa: ASNAGDYGYT
len: 13; v_gene: TRBV5-1; CDR3aa: ARSSGQAATPLAL
len: 10; v_gene: TRBV7-2; CDR3aa: ASGFRNYGYT
len: 17; v_gene: TRBV12-5; CDR3aa: ASGLACERASPSPYGYT
len: 15; v_gene: TRBV11-2; CDR3aa: AGSLRAGQRFYNEQF
len: 16; v_gene: TRBV6-6; CDR3aa: VSSYTSGLAGTSYEQC
len: 16; v_gene: TRBV11-1; CDR3aa: ASSLVLAGGPGTGTQY
len: 13; v_gene: TRBV5-4; CDR3aa: ASSLGGRASDTQY
len: 12; v_gene: TRBV5-6; CDR3aa: ASSPGGPYNEQF
len: 13; v_gene: TRBV14; CDR3aa: ANNQAAEANYGYT
len: 12; v_gene: TRBV24-1; CDR3aa: ATSVTGNNQPQH
len: 14; v_gene: TRBV15; CDR3aa: ATSRAAGGPPDTHY
len: 13; v_gene: TRBV11-2; CDR3aa: ASSWASGFNSEQF
len: 15; v_gene: TRBV5-4; CDR3aa: ASSLVRGPKVNHGYT
len: 15; v_gene: TRBV5-1; CDR3aa: ASSLEYRGLRNSPLH
len: 12; v_gene: TRBV24-1; CDR3aa: ATSDFGRNNEQS